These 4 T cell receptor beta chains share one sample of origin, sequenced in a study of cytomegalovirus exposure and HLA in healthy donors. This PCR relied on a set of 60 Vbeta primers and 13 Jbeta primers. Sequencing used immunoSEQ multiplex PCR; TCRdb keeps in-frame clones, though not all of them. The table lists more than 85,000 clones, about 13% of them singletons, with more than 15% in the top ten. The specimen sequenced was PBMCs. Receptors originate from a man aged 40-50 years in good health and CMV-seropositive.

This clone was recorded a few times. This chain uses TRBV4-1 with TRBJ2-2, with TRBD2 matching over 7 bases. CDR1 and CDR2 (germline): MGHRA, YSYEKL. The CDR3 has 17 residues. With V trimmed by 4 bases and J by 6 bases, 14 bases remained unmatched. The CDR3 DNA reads TGCGCCAGCAGCCGGGTTGGGGGGAGGGCCGGCGCCGGGGAGCTGTTTTTT. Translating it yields CASSRVGGRAGAGELFF.

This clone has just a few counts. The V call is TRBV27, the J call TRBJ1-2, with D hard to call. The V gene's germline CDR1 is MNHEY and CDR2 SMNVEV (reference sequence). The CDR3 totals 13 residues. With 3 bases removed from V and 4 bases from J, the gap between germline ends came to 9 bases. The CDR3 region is CASSFGSGYGYTF. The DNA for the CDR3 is TGTGCCAGCAGTTTTGGGTCAGGCTATGGCTACACCTTC.

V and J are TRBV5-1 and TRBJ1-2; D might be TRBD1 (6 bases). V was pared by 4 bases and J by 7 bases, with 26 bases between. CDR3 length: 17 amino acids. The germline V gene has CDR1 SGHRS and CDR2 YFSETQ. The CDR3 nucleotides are TGCGCCAGCAGCCTAAATCCCGGAGGGGGGGAAGGAGGTGGCTACACCTTC. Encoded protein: CASSLNPGGGEGGGYTF.

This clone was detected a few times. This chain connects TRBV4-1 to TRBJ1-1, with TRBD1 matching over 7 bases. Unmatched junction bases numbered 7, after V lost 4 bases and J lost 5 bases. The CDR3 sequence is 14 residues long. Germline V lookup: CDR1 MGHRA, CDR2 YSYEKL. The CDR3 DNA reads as TGCGCCAGCAGCCGCCGACAGGGTTGGACTGAAGCTTTCTTT. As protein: CASSRRQGWTEAFF.